A single sample gave rise to the 21 T cell receptor beta chains below, sequenced in a study of human T cells and chemical hapten exposure. TCRdb re-derived calls from the RACE reads in MiXCR, one entry per CDR3 protein. The top ten clones hold about 2.5% of a sample with more than 300,000 distinct CDR3 sequences, less than 6.5% of them seen once. As for time point: pre-sensitization, week 0. As for treatment: therapeutic diphenylcyclopropenone sensitization with weekly scalp DPC. This specimen consisted of whole blood, obtained in connection with sensitization to the hapten diphenylcyclopropenone (DPC). These receptors all stem from a woman in her forties or fifties with alopecia areata. Some clones in this sample may be carry-over from other donors' samples.

This clonotype was seen many times. The chain carries TRBV6-6 and TRBJ2-7; D remains unclear. V lost 5 bases to trimming and J lost 6 bases, with 11 bases between them. This CDR3 spans 12 amino acids. Germline V gene data show CDR1 as MNHNY and CDR2 as SVGAGI (reference sequence). The DNA of the CDR3 is TGTGCCAGCAGTCCCCCGACGGGCGAGCAGTACTTC. Its translation: CASSPPTGEQYF.

This clonotype was counted ten times or more. This chain links TRBV20-1 with TRBJ2-2; no definite D call. There are 15 residues in the CDR3. CDR1 DFQATT and CDR2 SNEGSKA come from the germline V gene (reference sequence). Trimming removed 5 bases at V and 3 bases at J, with 16 bases between. CDR3 sequence reads: CSAGREIPYTGELFF. CDR3 sequence (DNA): TGCAGTGCTGGTAGGGAAATCCCTTACACCGGGGAGCTGTTTTTT.

At least ten counts were recorded for this clonotype. The CDR3 reads CASSLALPGAFF. CDR3 DNA: TGTGCCAGCAGTTTAGCCCTCCCGGGGGCTTTCTTT. V and J are TRBV12-3 or TRBV12-4 and TRBJ1-1; no clear D. This CDR3 has 12 residues. Trimming took 0 bases from V and 11 from J, leaving 10 bases between them.

This clonotype was counted many times. The V gene is TRBV29-1, the J gene TRBJ1-5, with 11 bases aligning to TRBD1. This CDR3 is 14 amino acids long. V trimming: 6 bases; J trimming: 6 bases; junction bases outside the gene matches: 7. Germline V CDR1 and CDR2: SQVTM, ANQGSEA. The CDR3 region is CSVLGQGDGQPQHF. CDR3 DNA: TGCAGCGTCCTGGGACAGGGGGATGGTCAGCCCCAGCATTTT.

This clonotype has at least ten counts. The J gene is TRBJ2-7, the V gene TRBV6-1; no clear D gene. The V gene lost 9 bases and the J gene lost 3 bases, with 12 bases spanning the gap. The germline CDR1 and CDR2 sequences are MNHNS and SASEGT. This CDR3 contains 12 residues. Written as DNA, the CDR3 is TGTGCCAGTCAAGGGATTTACTACGAGCAGTACTTC. Protein: CASQGIYYEQYF.

J is TRBJ2-7 and V is TRBV7-2, with 9 bases matching TRBD2. The CDR3 runs 14 residues. CDR1 and CDR2 (germline): SGHTA, FQGNSA. V dropped 4 bases and J dropped 2; count of bases not matched to a gene: 3. The DNA for the CDR3 is TGTGCCAGCAGCTCTAGCGGGAAAACCTACGAGCAGTACTTC. Translating it yields CASSSSGKTYEQYF.

This clonotype has just a few counts. The chain has TRBV24-1 and TRBJ2-2; 12 bases match TRBD1. V trimming: 3 bases; J trimming: 6 bases; junction bases outside the gene matches: 7. The germline gives CDR1 KGHDR, CDR2 SFDVKD. The CDR3 has 17 residues. In DNA form, the CDR3 reads TGTGCCACCAGTGATCCGGGACAGGGGGCTGGGTCCGGGGAGCTGTTTTTT. This translates into CATSDPGQGAGSGELFF.

This clonotype was detected many times. The gene calls are TRBV20-1 and TRBJ2-3, with 11 positions matching TRBD2. CDR3 length: 14 residues. Germline trimming cut 0 bases from V and 6 bases from J; bases unmatched to any gene: 2. Germline V gene lookup returns CDR1 DFQATT and CDR2 SNEGSKA (reference sequence). CDR3: CSARDWTSGDTQYF. The CDR3 nucleotides are TGCAGTGCTAGAGATTGGACTAGCGGGGATACGCAGTATTTT.

This clonotype was counted at least ten times. J is TRBJ1-1 and V is TRBV6-2 or TRBV6-3; D call uncertain. Germline CDR1 and CDR2: MNHEY and SVGEGT. The CDR3 sequence is 12 residues long. Between the trimmed V and J ends, which lost 6 bases and 7 bases, there was a span of 12 bases. The CDR3 here is CASSPPADEAFF. The CDR3 bases are TGTGCCAGCAGCCCCCCCGCGGATGAAGCTTTCTTT.

The rearrangement links TRBV5-4 to TRBJ1-2; TRBD1 agrees at 7 bases. The CDR3 runs to 15 residues. V lost 3 bases, J lost 4 bases, and 9 bases stayed unmatched. CDR1 is SGHNT and CDR2 is YYREEE in the germline V gene (reference sequence). CDR3 sequence (DNA): TGTGCCAGCAGCTACAGGACAGGAGAAAGCTATGGCTACACCTTC. Protein product: CASSYRTGESYGYTF.

This clonotype was found a few times. The chain has TRBV6-2 or TRBV6-3 and TRBJ2-7, with D possibly being TRBD2 (5 bases). Trimming shortened V by 8 bases and J by 5 bases, and 16 bases separated the two germline ends. This CDR3 spans 13 amino acids. Germline-derived CDR1 and CDR2 are MNHEY and SVGEGT. This CDR3 is CASRGASRDEQYF. CDR3 bases: TGTGCCAGCCGGGGAGCCTCCCGGGACGAGCAGTACTTC.

This chain links TRBV4-1 with TRBJ2-1, with 8 bases identical to TRBD2. V trimming: 0 bases; J trimming: 9 bases; junction bases outside the gene matches: 7. The CDR3 loop spans 15 amino acids. Germline CDR1 is MGHRA and CDR2 is YSYEKL. CDR3 in amino acids: CASSQEVSGVGEQFF. The CDR3 DNA reads as TGCGCCAGCAGCCAAGAAGTTAGCGGGGTTGGTGAGCAGTTCTTC.

This clonotype was picked up many times. Germline and junction disagree at one end, which may indicate a read error. The chain uses TRBV5-5 and TRBJ1-1; D is undetermined. The length of the CDR3 is 13 residues. Germline V gene data show CDR1 as SGHKS and CDR2 as YYEKEE (reference sequence). CDR3 in amino acids: CASSLAEGTEAFF. The CDR3 bases are TGCGCCAGCAGCTTGGCCGAGGGCACTGAAGCTTTCTTT.

In this sample, this clonotype turned up many times. V and J are TRBV4-2 and TRBJ1-1; D remains unclear. CDR3 length: 15 amino acids. CDR1 and CDR2 from the germline V gene are LGHNA and YNFKEQ. With 2 bases removed from V and 3 bases from J, the gap between germline ends came to 13 bases. DNA for the CDR3: TGTGCCAGCAGCCAAACAAAGGCCTGGGACACTGAAGCTTTCTTT. Its translation is CASSQTKAWDTEAFF.

The V call is TRBV6-4, the J call TRBJ1-2; 10 bases line up with TRBD1. The CDR3 loop spans 15 amino acids. From germline, CDR1 is MRHNA and CDR2 SNTAGT. Trimming removed 5 bases from V and 4 bases from J; junction bases left unmatched: 7. CDR3 in DNA: TGTGCCAGCAGTTCGGGACAGGGGCCAAGCTATGGCTACACCTTC. Translating gives CASSSGQGPSYGYTF.

This clonotype was seen ten or more times. The chain carries TRBV9 and TRBJ2-1; 9 nucleotides match TRBD1. Trimming removed 3 bases from V and 7 bases from J; junction bases left unmatched: 11. The CDR3 extends over 16 amino acids. Germline V CDR1 and CDR2: SGDLS, YYNGEE. The CDR3 sequence is CASSADGGQGKNEQFF. CDR3 nucleotide sequence: TGTGCCAGCAGCGCCGATGGGGGACAGGGTAAAAATGAGCAGTTCTTC. The complete variable domain, with remaining parts taken from reference TRBV9 and TRBJ2-1, reads DSGVTQTPKHLITATGQRVTLRCSPRSGDLSVYWYQQSLDQGLQFLIQYYNGEERAKGNILERFSAQQFPDLHSELNLSSLELGDSALYFCASSADGGQGKNEQFFGPGTRLTVL.

There are many counts of this clonotype. This chain links TRBV27 with TRBJ1-1, with D unclear. The CDR3 is made up of 15 amino acids. Germline lookup yields CDR1 MNHEY and CDR2 SMNVEV (reference sequence). V was trimmed by 4 bases and J by 3 bases, leaving 15 bases between them. Here the CDR3 reads CASSSWTGVDTEAFF. The CDR3 DNA follows: TGTGCCAGCAGTTCGTGGACTGGGGTCGACACTGAAGCTTTCTTT.

This clonotype was seen more than once but under ten times. The V gene is TRBV3-1, the J gene TRBJ1-1, with 10 bases identical to TRBD1. This CDR3 has 15 amino acids. Unmatched junction bases numbered 5, after V lost 4 bases and J lost 3 bases. CDR1 LGHDT and CDR2 YNNKEL come from the germline V gene (reference sequence). The CDR3 is CASSLGTGEDTEAFF. DNA for the CDR3: TGTGCCAGCAGCCTGGGGACAGGGGAGGACACTGAAGCTTTCTTT.

This clonotype was counted ten times or more. CDR3 protein: CASRDGTSGNQPQHF. Here the CDR3 DNA reads TGTGCCAGCAGAGACGGGACCAGTGGCAATCAGCCCCAGCATTTT. This rearrangement joins TRBV27 to TRBJ1-5; a weak D match, TRBD1 (5 bases). Per germline, CDR1 MNHEY and CDR2 SMNVEV (reference sequence). CDR3 length: 15 residues. Trimming removed 6 bases at V and 2 bases at J, with 14 bases between.

This clonotype was detected a few times. V and J are TRBV6-5 and TRBJ1-5, with a weak D call TRBD1 (6 bases). V dropped 5 bases and J dropped 6 bases, with 8 bases sitting between them. Germline V gene data show CDR1 as MNHEY and CDR2 as SVGAGI. This CDR3 spans 12 amino acids. For the CDR3, the DNA is TGTGCCAGCAGTATACAGGGTCAGCCCCAGCATTTT. Translating gives CASSIQGQPQHF.

This chain joins TRBV9 and TRBJ2-1; D may be TRBD2 (7 bases). This CDR3 contains 14 residues. Trimming left V 1 base short and J 8 bases short, with 13 bases between. The V gene's germline CDR1 is SGDLS and CDR2 YYNGEE. The CDR3 reads CASSVRGGRDEQFF. CDR3 sequence (DNA): TGTGCCAGCAGCGTAAGGGGGGGCCGTGATGAGCAGTTCTTC.